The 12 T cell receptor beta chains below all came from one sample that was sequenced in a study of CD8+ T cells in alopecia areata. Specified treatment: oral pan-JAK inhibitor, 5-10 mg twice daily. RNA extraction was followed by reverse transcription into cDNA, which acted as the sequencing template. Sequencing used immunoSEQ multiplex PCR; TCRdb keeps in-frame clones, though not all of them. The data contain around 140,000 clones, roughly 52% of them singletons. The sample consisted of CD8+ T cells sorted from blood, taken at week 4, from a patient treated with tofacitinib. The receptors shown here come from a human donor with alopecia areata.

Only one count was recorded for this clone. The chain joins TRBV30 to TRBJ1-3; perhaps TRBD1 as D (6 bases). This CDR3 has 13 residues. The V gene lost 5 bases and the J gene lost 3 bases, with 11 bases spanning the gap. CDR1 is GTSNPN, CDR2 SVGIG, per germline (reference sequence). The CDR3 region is CAWGPGVGNTIYF. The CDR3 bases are TGTGCCTGGGGGCCAGGGGTTGGAAACACCATATATTTT. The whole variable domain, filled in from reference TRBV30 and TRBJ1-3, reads SQTIHQWPATLVQPVGSPLSLECTVEGTSNPNLYWYRQAAGRGLQLLFYSVGIGQISSEVPQNLSASRPQDRQFILSSKKLLLSDSGFYLCAWGPGVGNTIYFGEGSWLTVV.

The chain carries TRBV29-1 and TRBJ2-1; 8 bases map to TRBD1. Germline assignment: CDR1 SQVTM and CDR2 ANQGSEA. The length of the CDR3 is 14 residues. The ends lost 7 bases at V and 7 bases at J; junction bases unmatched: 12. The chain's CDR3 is CSALDRATGNEQFF. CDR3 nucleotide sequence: TGCAGCGCCCTGGACAGGGCGACGGGTAATGAGCAGTTCTTC.

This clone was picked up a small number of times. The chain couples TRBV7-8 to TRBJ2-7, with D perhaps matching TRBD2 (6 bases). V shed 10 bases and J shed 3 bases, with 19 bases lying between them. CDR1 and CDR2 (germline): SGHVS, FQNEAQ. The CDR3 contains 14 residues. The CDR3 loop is CATGAGDGGYEQYF. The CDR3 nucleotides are TGTGCCACCGGAGCCGGGGACGGGGGCTACGAGCAGTACTTC. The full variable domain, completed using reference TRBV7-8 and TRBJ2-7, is GAGVSQSPRYKVAKRGQDVALRCDPISGHVSLFWYQQALGQGPEFLTYFQNEAQLDKSGLPSDRFFAERPEGSVSTLKIQRTQQEDSAVYLCATGAGDGGYEQYFGPGTRLTVT.

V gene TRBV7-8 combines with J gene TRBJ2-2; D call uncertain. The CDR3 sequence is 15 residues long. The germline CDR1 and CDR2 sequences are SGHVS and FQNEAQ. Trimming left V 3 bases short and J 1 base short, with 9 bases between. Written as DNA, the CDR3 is TGTGCCAGCAGCTTCCAGCGTTTGAACACCGGGGAGCTGTTTTTT. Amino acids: CASSFQRLNTGELFF. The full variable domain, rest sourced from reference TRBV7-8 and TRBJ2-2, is GAGVSQSPRYKVAKRGQDVALRCDPISGHVSLFWYQQALGQGPEFLTYFQNEAQLDKSGLPSDRFFAERPEGSVSTLKIQRTQQEDSAVYLCASSFQRLNTGELFFGEGSRLTVL.

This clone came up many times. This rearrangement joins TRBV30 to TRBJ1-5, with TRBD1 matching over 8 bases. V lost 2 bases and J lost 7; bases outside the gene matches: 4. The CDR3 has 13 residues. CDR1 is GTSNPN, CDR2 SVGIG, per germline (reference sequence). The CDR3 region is CAWSLDRAQPQHF. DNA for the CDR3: TGTGCCTGGAGTTTGGACAGGGCACAGCCCCAGCATTTT.

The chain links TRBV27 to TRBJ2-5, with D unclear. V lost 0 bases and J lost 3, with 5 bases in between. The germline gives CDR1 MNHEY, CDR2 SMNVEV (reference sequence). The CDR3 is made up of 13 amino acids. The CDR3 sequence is CASSLSIEETQYF. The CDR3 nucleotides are TGTGCCAGCAGTTTATCGATCGAAGAGACCCAGTACTTC.

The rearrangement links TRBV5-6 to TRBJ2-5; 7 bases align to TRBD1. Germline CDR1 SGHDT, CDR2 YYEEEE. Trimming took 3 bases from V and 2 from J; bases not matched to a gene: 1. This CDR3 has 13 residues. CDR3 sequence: CASSWDRQETQYF. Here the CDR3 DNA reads TGTGCCAGCAGCTGGGACAGACAAGAGACCCAGTACTTC.

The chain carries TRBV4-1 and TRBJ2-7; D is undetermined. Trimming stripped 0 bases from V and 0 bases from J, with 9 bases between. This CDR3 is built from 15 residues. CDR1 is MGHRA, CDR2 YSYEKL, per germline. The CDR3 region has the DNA TGCGCCAGCAGCCAAGAGGGGTGGAACTCCTACGAGCAGTACTTC. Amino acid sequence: CASSQEGWNSYEQYF.

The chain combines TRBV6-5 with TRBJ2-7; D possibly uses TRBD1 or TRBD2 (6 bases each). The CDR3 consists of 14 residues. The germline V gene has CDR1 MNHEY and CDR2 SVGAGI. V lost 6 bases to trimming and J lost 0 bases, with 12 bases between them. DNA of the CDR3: TGTGCCAGCAGCCAAAGGGGGGCCTCCTACGAGCAGTACTTC. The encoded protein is CASSQRGASYEQYF.

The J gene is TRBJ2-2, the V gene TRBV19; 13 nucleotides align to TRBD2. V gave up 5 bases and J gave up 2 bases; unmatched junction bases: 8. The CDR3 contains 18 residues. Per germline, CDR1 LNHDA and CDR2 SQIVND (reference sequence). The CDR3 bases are TGTGCCAGTAGTCCGAGGACTAGCGGGGGTTTCAACACCGGGGAGCTGTTTTTT. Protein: CASSPRTSGGFNTGELFF.

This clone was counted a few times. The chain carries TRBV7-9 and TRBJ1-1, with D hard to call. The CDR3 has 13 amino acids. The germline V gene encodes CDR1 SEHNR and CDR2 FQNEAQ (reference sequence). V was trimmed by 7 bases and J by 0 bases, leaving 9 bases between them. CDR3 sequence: CASIPLMNTEAFF. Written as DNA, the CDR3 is TGTGCCAGCATCCCACTTATGAACACTGAAGCTTTCTTT.

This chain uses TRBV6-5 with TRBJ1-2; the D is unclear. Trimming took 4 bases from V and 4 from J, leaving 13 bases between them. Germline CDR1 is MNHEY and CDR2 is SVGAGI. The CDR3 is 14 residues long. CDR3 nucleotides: TGTGCCAGCAGTTCCCCGACGACTCCCTATGGCTACACCTTC. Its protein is CASSSPTTPYGYTF.